Included here is one TCR beta chain sequence, with context. Its target is unknown. The data were produced by immunoSEQ multiplex PCR, yet TCRdb's version contains in-frame clones alone and is incomplete. Of 150,000 to 200,000 clones detected, just under 85% appear once; the ten largest clones hold under 2.5%. The data are from a study of cytomegalovirus exposure and HLA in healthy donors. The study's findings and limits: Subsequent analysis revealed that first-cohort TCR clusters tended to co-occur in the approximately 120 validation repertoires.

The germline gives CDR1 LGHNA, CDR2 YSLEER. V was pared by 0 bases and J by 7 bases, with 13 bases between. This CDR3 contains 16 residues. This receptor was identified in a man under 40 in good health and CMV-seropositive. The V call is TRBV4-3, the J call TRBJ1-6; tentative D call: TRBD1 (5 bases). The sequencing input was PBMCs. DNA for the CDR3: TGCGCCAGCAGCCAAGAGCGGTGGGGGGGGAATTCACCCCTCCACTTT. Translated, it gives CASSQERWGGNSPLHF.